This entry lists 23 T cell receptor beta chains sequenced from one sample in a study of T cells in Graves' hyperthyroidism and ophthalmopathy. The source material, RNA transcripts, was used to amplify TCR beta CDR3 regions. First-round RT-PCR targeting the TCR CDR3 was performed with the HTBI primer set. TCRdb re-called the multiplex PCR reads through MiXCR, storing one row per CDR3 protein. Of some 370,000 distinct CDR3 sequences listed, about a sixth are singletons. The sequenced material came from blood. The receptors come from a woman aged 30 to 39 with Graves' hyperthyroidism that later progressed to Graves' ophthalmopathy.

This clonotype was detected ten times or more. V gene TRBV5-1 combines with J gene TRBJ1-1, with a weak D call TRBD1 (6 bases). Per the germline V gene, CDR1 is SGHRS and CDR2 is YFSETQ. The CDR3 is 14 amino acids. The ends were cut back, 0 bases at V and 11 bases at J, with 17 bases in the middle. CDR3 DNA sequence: TGCGCCAGCAGCTTGGTGGGGACATCCGAGGTGGCTTTCTTT. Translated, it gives CASSLVGTSEVAFF.

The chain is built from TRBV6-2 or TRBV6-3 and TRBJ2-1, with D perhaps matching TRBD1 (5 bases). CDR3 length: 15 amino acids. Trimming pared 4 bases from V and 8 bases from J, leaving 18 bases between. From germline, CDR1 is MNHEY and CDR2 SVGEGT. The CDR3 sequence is CASSSPRPGPDEQFF. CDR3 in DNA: TGTGCCAGCAGTTCCCCCCGACCAGGGCCGGATGAGCAGTTCTTC.

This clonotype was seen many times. The CDR3 spells CASSQAGNTIYF. In DNA, the CDR3 is TGTGCCAGCAGCCAAGCTGGAAACACCATATATTTT. The chain couples TRBV3-1 to TRBJ1-3; D unclear. CDR1 and CDR2 (germline): LGHDT, YNNKEL (reference sequence). The V end was cut by 1 base, the J end by 2 bases, with 0 bases between. The CDR3 consists of 12 residues.

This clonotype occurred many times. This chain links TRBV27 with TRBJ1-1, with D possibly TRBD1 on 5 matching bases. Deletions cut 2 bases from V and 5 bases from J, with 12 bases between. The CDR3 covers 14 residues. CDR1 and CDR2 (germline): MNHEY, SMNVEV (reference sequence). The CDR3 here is CASSLGAGWTEAFF. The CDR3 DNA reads TGTGCCAGCAGTTTAGGGGCAGGGTGGACTGAAGCTTTCTTT.

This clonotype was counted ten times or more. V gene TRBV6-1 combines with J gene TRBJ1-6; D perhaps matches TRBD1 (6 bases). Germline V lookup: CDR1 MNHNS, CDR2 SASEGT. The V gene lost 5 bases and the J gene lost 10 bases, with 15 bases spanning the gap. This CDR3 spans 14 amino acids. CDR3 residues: CASSNTGLRSPLHF. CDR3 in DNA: TGTGCCAGCAGTAATACAGGGTTGCGCTCACCCCTCCACTTT.

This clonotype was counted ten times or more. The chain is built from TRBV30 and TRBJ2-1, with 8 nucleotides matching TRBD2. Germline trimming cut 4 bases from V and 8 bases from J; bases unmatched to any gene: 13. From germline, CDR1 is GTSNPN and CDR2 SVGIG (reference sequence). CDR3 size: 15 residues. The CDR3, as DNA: TGTGCCTGGACCTACGCTCGGGGGGGCTTAGATGAGCAGTTCTTC. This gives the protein CAWTYARGGLDEQFF.

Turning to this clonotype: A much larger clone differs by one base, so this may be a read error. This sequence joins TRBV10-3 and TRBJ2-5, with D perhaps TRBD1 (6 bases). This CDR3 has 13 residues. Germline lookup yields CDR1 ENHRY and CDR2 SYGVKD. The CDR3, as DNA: TGTACCACGGCATGGGACAACCAAGAGACCCAGTACTTC. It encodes CTTAWDNQETQYF.

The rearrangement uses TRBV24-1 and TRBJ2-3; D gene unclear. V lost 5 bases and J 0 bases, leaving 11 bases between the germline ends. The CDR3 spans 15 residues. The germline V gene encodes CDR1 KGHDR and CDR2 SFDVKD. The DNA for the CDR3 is TGTGCCACCAGTGCCCTGTCGGATAGCACAGATACGCAGTATTTT. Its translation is CATSALSDSTDTQYF.

CDR3 region: CASSRGPGLAGVGDTQYF. The CDR3 nucleotides read TGCGCCAGCAGCCGAGGACCGGGACTAGCGGGGGTGGGAGATACGCAGTATTTT. This chain links TRBV4-1 with TRBJ2-3; 14 bases agree with TRBD2. The germline V gene encodes CDR1 MGHRA and CDR2 YSYEKL. This CDR3 region has 18 residues. V was pared by 4 bases and J by 5 bases, with 11 bases of the junction left unmatched.

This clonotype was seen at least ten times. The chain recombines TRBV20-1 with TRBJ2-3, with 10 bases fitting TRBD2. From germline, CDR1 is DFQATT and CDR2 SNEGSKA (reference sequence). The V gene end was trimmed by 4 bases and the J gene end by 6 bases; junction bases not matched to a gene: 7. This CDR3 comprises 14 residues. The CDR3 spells CSATPASGSDTQYF. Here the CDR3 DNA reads TGCAGTGCTACCCCGGCTAGCGGGAGTGATACGCAGTATTTT.

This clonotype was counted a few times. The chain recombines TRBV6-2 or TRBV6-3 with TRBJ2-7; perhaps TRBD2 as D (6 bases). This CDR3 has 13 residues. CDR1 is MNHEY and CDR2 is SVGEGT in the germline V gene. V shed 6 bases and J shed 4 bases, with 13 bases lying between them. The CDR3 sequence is CASSRLEGYEQYF. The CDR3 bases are TGTGCCAGCAGCCGACTAGAGGGATACGAGCAGTACTTC.

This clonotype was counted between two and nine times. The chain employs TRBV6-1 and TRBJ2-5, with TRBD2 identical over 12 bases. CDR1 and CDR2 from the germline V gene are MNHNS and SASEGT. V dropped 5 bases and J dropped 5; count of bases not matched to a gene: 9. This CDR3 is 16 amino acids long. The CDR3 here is CASSSPSGRGGETQYF. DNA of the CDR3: TGTGCCAGCAGTTCCCCTAGCGGGAGGGGAGGGGAGACCCAGTACTTC.

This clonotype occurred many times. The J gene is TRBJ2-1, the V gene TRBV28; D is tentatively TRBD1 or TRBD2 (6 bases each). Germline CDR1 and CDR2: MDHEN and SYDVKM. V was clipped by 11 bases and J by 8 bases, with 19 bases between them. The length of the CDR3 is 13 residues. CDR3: CAVIGGYRDEQFF. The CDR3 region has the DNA TGTGCCGTTATCGGGGGCTATCGGGATGAGCAGTTCTTC.

CDR3: CASSLDAGYGYTF. The CDR3 DNA follows: TGCGCCAGCAGCTTAGATGCAGGCTATGGCTACACCTTC. V and J are TRBV5-1 and TRBJ1-2; D remains unclear. The length of the CDR3 is 13 residues. V gave up 2 bases and J gave up 4 bases, with 9 bases separating them. CDR1 and CDR2 from the germline V gene are SGHRS and YFSETQ.

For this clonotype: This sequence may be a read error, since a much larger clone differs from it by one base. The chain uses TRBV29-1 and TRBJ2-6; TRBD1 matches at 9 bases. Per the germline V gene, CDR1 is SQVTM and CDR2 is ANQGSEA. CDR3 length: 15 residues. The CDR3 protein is CSVTGTGSGTNVLTF. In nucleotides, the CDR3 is TGCAGCGTTACCGGGACAGGGTCTGGGACCAACGTCCTGACTTTC. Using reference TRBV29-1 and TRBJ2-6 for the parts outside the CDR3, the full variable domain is SAVISQKPSRDICQRGTSLTIQCQVDSQVTMMFWYRQQPGQSLTLIATANQGSEATYESGFVIDKFPISRPNLTFSTLTVSNMSPEDSSIYLCSVTGTGSGTNVLTFGAGSRLTVL.

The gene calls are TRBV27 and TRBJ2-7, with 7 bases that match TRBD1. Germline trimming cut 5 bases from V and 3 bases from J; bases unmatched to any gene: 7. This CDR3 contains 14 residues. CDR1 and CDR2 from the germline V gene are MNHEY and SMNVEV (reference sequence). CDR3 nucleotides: TGTGCCAGCAGTCCGGGACAGACCCTCTACGAGCAGTACTTC. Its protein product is CASSPGQTLYEQYF.

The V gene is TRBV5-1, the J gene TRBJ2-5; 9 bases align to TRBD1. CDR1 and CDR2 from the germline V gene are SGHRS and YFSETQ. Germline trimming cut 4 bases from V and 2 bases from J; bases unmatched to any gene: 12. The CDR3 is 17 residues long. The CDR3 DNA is TGCGCCAGCAGCGCCGGGACAGGGCTGGCGAAACAAGAGACCCAGTACTTC. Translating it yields CASSAGTGLAKQETQYF.

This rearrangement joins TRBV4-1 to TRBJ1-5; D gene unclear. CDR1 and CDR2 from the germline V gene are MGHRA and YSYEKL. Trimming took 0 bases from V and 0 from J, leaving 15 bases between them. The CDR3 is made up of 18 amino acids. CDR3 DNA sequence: TGCGCCAGCAGCCAAGATCCTCAGGCAATCCATAGCAATCAGCCCCAGCATTTT. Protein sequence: CASSQDPQAIHSNQPQHF.

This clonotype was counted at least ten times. The DNA of the CDR3 is TGCAGCGTCCGACAGGGGAGTAGAGAGACCCAGTACTTC. This sequence encodes CSVRQGSRETQYF. This sequence joins TRBV29-1 and TRBJ2-5; 8 nucleotides line up with TRBD1. In germline, CDR1 is SQVTM, CDR2 ANQGSEA. There are 13 residues in the CDR3. The junction had 7 bases not matched to a gene; V was cut back by 6 bases and J by 4 bases.

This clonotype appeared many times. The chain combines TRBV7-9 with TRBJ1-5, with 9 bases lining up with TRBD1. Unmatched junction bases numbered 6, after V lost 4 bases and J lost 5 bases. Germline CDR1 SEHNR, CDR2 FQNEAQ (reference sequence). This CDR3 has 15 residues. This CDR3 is CASSSGTGNDQPQHF. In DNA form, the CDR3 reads TGTGCCAGCAGCTCCGGGACAGGGAATGATCAGCCCCAGCATTTT. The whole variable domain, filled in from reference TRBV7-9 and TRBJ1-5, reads DTGVSQNPRHKITKRGQNVTFRCDPISEHNRLYWYRQTLGQGPEFLTYFQNEAQLEKSRLLSDRFSAERPKGSFSTLEIQRTEQGDSAMYLCASSSGTGNDQPQHFGDGTRLSIL.

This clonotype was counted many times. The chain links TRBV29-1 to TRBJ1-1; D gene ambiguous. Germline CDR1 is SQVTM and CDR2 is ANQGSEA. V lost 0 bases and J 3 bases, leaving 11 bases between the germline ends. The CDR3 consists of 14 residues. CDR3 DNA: TGCAGCGTTGAAGATTTCGGGCGTGACACTGAAGCTTTCTTT. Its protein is CSVEDFGRDTEAFF.

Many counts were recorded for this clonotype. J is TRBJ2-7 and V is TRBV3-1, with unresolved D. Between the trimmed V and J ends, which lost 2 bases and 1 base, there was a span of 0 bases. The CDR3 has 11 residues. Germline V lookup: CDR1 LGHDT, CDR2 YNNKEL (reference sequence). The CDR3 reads CASSQSYEQYF. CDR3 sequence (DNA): TGTGCCAGCAGCCAATCCTACGAGCAGTACTTC.

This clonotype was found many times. In DNA, the CDR3 is TGTGCCAGCAGCTTAGGGCTAGCGTACACAGATACGCAGTATTTT. Its translation is CASSLGLAYTDTQYF. V and J are TRBV11-2 and TRBJ2-3, with D maybe TRBD2 (6 bases). Germline CDR1 and CDR2: SGHAT and FQNNGV. This CDR3 has 15 amino acids. Trimming took off 1 base at V and 2 bases at J, with 10 bases between the two ends.